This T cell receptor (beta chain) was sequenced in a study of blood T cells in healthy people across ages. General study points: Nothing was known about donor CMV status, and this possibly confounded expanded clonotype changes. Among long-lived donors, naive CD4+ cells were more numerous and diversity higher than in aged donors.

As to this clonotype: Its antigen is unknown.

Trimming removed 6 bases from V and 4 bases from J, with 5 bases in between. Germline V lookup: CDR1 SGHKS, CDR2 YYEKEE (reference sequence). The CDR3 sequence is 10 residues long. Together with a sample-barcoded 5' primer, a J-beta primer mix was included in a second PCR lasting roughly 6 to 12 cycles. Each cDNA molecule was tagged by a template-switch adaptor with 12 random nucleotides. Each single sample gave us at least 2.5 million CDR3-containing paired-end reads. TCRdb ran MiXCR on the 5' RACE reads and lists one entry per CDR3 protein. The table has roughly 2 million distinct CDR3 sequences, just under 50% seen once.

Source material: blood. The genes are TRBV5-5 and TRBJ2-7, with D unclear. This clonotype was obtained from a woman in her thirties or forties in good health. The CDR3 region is CASTLYEQYF. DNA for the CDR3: TGTGCCAGCACCCTATACGAGCAGTACTTC.